The clone carrying this T cell receptor beta chain was seen only a few times. The antigen remains undetermined. Time point defined: blood at routine non-recurrence follow-up after resection. Unsorted samples of tumor, nontumor lung or frozen PBMC had their whole RNA sequenced. TCRdb analysed the 5' RACE reads with MiXCR anew, one entry per CDR3 protein. The data show about 120,000 distinct CDR3 sequences, less than 15% seen once. These data are taken from a study of spatial heterogeneity in lung cancer. General study points: Ubiquitous expanded tumor TCRs were observed in blood more at resection than follow-up.

Deletions cut 0 bases from V and 9 bases from J, with 15 bases between. There are 14 residues in the CDR3. The germline CDR1 and CDR2 sequences are LGHDT and YNNKEL (reference sequence). The sample in question was PBMCs, obtained at follow-up. The rearrangement links TRBV3-1 to TRBJ2-7; D not resolved. The receptor's source is a male donor with early-stage non-small cell lung cancer. CDR3 DNA sequence: TGTGCCAGCAGCCAAGATTCGGCCGTCCGAAGGCAGTACTTC. It translates to CASSQDSAVRRQYF.